The source of this T cell receptor delta chain is a study of Vδ1+ human thymocytes. Findings and caveats of the study: Bulk data may be misread because of unexpected Vdelta2 sequences. Unlike peripheral blood Vdelta1+ controls, thymic delta-chain sequences included 20% to 25% Vdelta2 and few Vdelta3. In the thymus, TRG and TRD repertoires looked highly polyclonal with Gaussian CDR3 lengths.

Losses at the gene ends were 0 bases for V and 3 bases for J; bases not matched to a gene: 13. The CDR3 spans 19 residues. Germline CDR1 TSWWSYY, CDR2 QGS. As regards this clone: Its antigen is currently unknown.

RNA was extracted from the cells and then reverse transcribed. CDR3 amplicons came from multiplex PCR with pooled V-gene forward and constant-region reverse primers. TCRdb applied CATT to the multiplex PCR reads for clone calling. This sample has tens of thousands of delta-chain clones, with around 15% found just once. Alphabeta T cells were depleted, then CD3+ Vdelta1+ Vdelta2- thymocytes were FACS-sorted. Between about 97% and 99.6% of sorted thymocytes were Vdelta1+. The specimen sequenced was Vdelta1+ gamma-delta thymocytes from the thymus. This sample's subset: FACS-sorted CD3+ TCRalphabeta- TCRVdelta1+ TCRVdelta2- thymocytes. This chain links TRDV1 with TRDJ1; 10 positions agree with TRDD3. The TCR comes from a boy under three years old who had congenital heart surgery. The CDR3 nucleotides are TGTGCTCTTGGGGAACTAGCCCTTACTGGGGGATCGAGGGCCGATAAACTCATCTTT. This codes for CALGELALTGGSRADKLIF.